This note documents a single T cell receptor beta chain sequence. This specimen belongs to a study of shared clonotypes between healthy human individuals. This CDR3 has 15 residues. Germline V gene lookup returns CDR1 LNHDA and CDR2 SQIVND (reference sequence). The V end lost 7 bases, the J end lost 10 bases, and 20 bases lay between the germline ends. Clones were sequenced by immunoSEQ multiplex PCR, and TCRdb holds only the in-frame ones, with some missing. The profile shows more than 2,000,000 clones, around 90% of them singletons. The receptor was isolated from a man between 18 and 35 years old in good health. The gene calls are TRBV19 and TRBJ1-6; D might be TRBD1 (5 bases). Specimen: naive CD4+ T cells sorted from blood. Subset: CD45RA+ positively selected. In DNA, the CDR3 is TGTGCCAGTACCCCCCCAGGGATGGTGGGGTCACCCCTCCACTTT. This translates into CASTPPGMVGSPLHF.